These 22 T cell receptor beta chains originate from one sample sequenced in a study of vaccination effects on CD4 cells after COVID-19. No antigen is known for these receptors. Viral peptide pools were used in the ViraFEST assay to expand antigen-specific CD4+ T cells, and sequencing came afterward. Subsequent to roughly 9 days of culture, CD4+ T cells were isolated. The person was diagnosed with PCR-confirmed SARS-CoV-2 infection between March and December 2020. Using immunoSEQ multiplex PCR, the repertoire was profiled, and TCRdb retains in-frame clones only, with some absent. The data show approximately 30,000 clones, about two thirds seen once. The sample here was CD4+ T cells from PBMCs cultured with a peptide pool, taken before COVID-19 vaccination. The origin of the receptors is a human donor who had a prior SARS-CoV-2 infection.

The rearrangement links TRBV19 to TRBJ1-2, with 7 bases aligning to TRBD1. CDR3 size: 13 residues. Germline-derived CDR1 and CDR2 are LNHDA and SQIVND (reference sequence). The trim removed 3 bases at V and 3 bases at J, leaving 1 base unmatched. CDR3 in amino acids: CASSMGQHYGYTF. DNA for the CDR3: TGTGCCAGTAGTATGGGACAGCACTATGGCTACACCTTC.

The rearrangement joins TRBV11-3 to TRBJ2-5; TRBD2 aligns across 8 bases. Per the germline V gene, CDR1 is SGHNT and CDR2 is YENEEA. This CDR3 has 16 amino acids. J was trimmed by 4 bases and V by 3 bases; bases with no gene match: 10. CDR3 DNA: TGTGCCAGCAGCTTGGCTTCTAGCGGGCGGGGAGAGACCCAGTACTTC. Protein product: CASSLASSGRGETQYF.

The chain carries TRBV12-3 or TRBV12-4 and TRBJ2-3; D gene uncertain. The CDR3 length is 12 residues. V gave up 2 bases and J gave up 4 bases, with 4 bases separating them. The CDR3, as DNA: TGTGCCAGCAGTTTACTCCCAGATACGCAGTATTTT. Its translation: CASSLLPDTQYF.

This clone has more than one count but fewer than ten. The chain joins TRBV7-9 to TRBJ2-7; a weak D match, TRBD2 (6 bases). The CDR3 sequence is 14 residues long. V dropped 2 bases and J dropped 6 bases, with 14 bases sitting between them. CDR1 is SEHNR, CDR2 FQNEAQ, per germline (reference sequence). The CDR3 loop is CASSLTTRGGEQYF. The CDR3 DNA is TGTGCCAGCAGCTTAACGACGAGGGGAGGCGAGCAGTACTTC.

This clone was detected a few times. The V gene is TRBV6-2 or TRBV6-3, the J gene TRBJ2-7; D is ambiguous. V was trimmed by 3 bases and J by 0 bases, leaving 9 bases between them. The V gene's germline CDR1 is MNHEY and CDR2 SVGEGT. The CDR3 loop spans 14 amino acids. Here the CDR3 DNA reads TGTGCCAGCAGTTATAGTCCGAGCTCCTACGAGCAGTACTTC. It translates to CASSYSPSSYEQYF.

V and J are TRBV5-1 and TRBJ2-5; 9 bases align to TRBD1. Trimming at V came to 4 bases and at J to 5 bases, leaving 9 bases not matched to a gene. Germline values: CDR1 SGHRS, CDR2 YFSETQ. This CDR3 spans 15 amino acids. The CDR3 coding sequence is TGCGCCAGCAGCGTCGGAACAGGGGGCTTCGAGACCCAGTACTTC. This gives the protein CASSVGTGGFETQYF.

Written as DNA, the CDR3 is TGTGCCAGCAGCTTAGGGGTCCGAGCGGGCATCCAAGAGACCCAGTACTTC. Protein product: CASSLGVRAGIQETQYF. The chain carries TRBV7-8 and TRBJ2-5; TRBD2 is a possible D gene (6 bases). Deletions cut 1 base from V and 1 base from J, with 16 bases between. This CDR3 is 17 amino acids long. Germline assignment: CDR1 SGHVS and CDR2 FQNEAQ.

V usage is TRBV14 and J usage is TRBJ1-2, with D possibly being TRBD1 (5 bases). V was trimmed by 3 bases and J by 8 bases, leaving 13 bases between them. The CDR3 sequence is 13 residues long. Germline-derived CDR1 and CDR2 are SGHDN and FVKESK. The CDR3 bases are TGTGCCAGCAGCCAGTCCGGGGCTGGCGGCTACACCTTC. This gives the protein CASSQSGAGGYTF.

This chain uses TRBV5-6 with TRBJ2-7; possibly TRBD1 for D (5 bases). V lost 3 bases and J lost 4, with 11 bases in between. Germline values: CDR1 SGHDT, CDR2 YYEEEE. The CDR3 covers 13 residues. DNA for the CDR3: TGTGCCAGCAGCTACAGGCACAAGTACGAGCAGTACTTC. Translated, it gives CASSYRHKYEQYF.

V and J are TRBV18 and TRBJ2-5; TRBD2 aligns across 9 bases. The V segment lost 5 bases and the J segment 5 bases; nucleotides outside the gene matches: 15. The CDR3 has 17 amino acids. Germline assignment: CDR1 KGHSH and CDR2 LQKENI. The DNA for the CDR3 is TGTGCCAGCTCATCCCGTGGTAGCGGGGGCTTCGGGGAGACCCAGTACTTC. This gives the protein CASSSRGSGGFGETQYF.

The V and J genes are TRBV9 and TRBJ1-4; tentative D call: TRBD1 (5 bases). Trimming removed 0 bases from V and 4 bases from J, with 10 bases in between. The CDR3 spans 15 residues. Looked up from germline, CDR1 is SGDLS and CDR2 is YYNGEE. CDR3 DNA sequence: TGTGCCAGCAGCGTAGGGGGACGCCTTAATGAAAAACTGTTTTTT. Translating gives CASSVGGRLNEKLFF.

The J gene is TRBJ2-1, the V gene TRBV10-3, with 10 bases fitting TRBD1. V lost 0 bases to trimming and J lost 8 bases; unmatched junction nucleotides: 13. The CDR3 length is 18 residues. Germline CDR1 and CDR2: ENHRY and SYGVKD. The CDR3 DNA follows: TGTGCCATCAGTGAGTCAGGTTCCGGGACAGGGGATCGCGATGAGCAGTTCTTC. Protein product: CAISESGSGTGDRDEQFF.

This clone was seen a handful of times. This sequence joins TRBV5-1 and TRBJ1-1; D gene unclear. The CDR3 contains 14 residues. CDR1 SGHRS and CDR2 YFSETQ come from the germline V gene. Trimming took off 5 bases at V and 0 bases at J, with 11 bases between the two ends. CDR3 loop: CASSVGPMNTEAFF. The CDR3 bases are TGCGCCAGCAGTGTCGGGCCTATGAACACTGAAGCTTTCTTT.

There are a few counts of this clone. CDR3 coding DNA: TGTGCCAGCGGGGACAGAGAAGAGACCCAGTACTTC. Translating gives CASGDREETQYF. V gene TRBV18 combines with J gene TRBJ2-5; 7 bases align to TRBD1. With V trimmed by 8 bases and J by 3 bases, 3 bases remained unmatched. CDR1 KGHSH and CDR2 LQKENI come from the germline V gene. There are 12 residues in the CDR3.

The chain couples TRBV5-4 to TRBJ2-7; D possibly corresponds to TRBD2 (6 bases). The CDR3 loop spans 16 amino acids. V was clipped by 4 bases and J by 1 base, with 18 bases between them. Germline CDR1 is SGHNT and CDR2 is YYREEE (reference sequence). For the CDR3, the DNA is TGTGCCAGCAGCCGTGCGGGGCAGGCCTTATCCTACGAGCAGTACTTC. It encodes CASSRAGQALSYEQYF.

The chain combines TRBV7-6 with TRBJ2-3; 13 bases line up with TRBD2. Per the germline V gene, CDR1 is SGHVS and CDR2 is FNYEAQ. The J segment lost 7 bases and the V segment lost 5 bases, leaving 3 bases of the junction unmatched. The CDR3 totals 14 residues. The CDR3 loop reads CASSKTSGGYTQYF. CDR3 nucleotide sequence: TGTGCCAGCAGCAAGACTAGCGGGGGGTATACGCAGTATTTT.

This chain joins TRBV6-2 or TRBV6-3 and TRBJ2-7; 9 nucleotides agree with TRBD2. Trimming cost V 2 bases and J 0 bases; bases outside gene matches: 11. This CDR3 contains 18 residues. The germline V gene encodes CDR1 MNHEY and CDR2 SVGEGT. CDR3 nucleotide sequence: TGTGCCAGCAGTTACATGCGGGCTAGCGGGACGAGCTCCTACGAGCAGTACTTC. Protein product: CASSYMRASGTSSYEQYF.

The V gene is TRBV5-1, the J gene TRBJ1-4; D is perhaps TRBD1 (5 bases). This CDR3 contains 16 residues. Germline CDR1 is SGHRS and CDR2 is YFSETQ. The V end lost 5 bases, the J end lost 0 bases, and 14 bases lay between the germline ends. In DNA, the CDR3 is TGCGCCAGCAGTAAGGGACTGTCTGCAACTAATGAAAAACTGTTTTTT. This encodes CASSKGLSATNEKLFF.

The rearrangement uses TRBV7-6 and TRBJ1-5; D gene uncertain. V was cut by 3 bases and J by 6 bases, with 15 bases left in between. CDR3 length: 15 residues. Germline V gene sequence: CDR1 SGHVS, CDR2 FNYEAQ. For the CDR3, the DNA is TGTGCCAGCAGCTTGGGCCCCGGAGGCCCTCAGCCCCAGCATTTT. Translated, it gives CASSLGPGGPQPQHF.

V gene TRBV5-1 combines with J gene TRBJ2-7; TRBD1 aligns across 7 bases. Germline CDR1 reads SGHRS; CDR2 reads YFSETQ. With 0 bases clipped from V and 5 bases from J, the junction kept 11 bases outside the gene matches. CDR3 length: 16 amino acids. The CDR3 loop reads CASSLEGGQVGDEQYF. DNA of the CDR3: TGCGCCAGCAGCTTGGAAGGCGGACAGGTGGGCGACGAGCAGTACTTC.

This chain connects TRBV4-2 to TRBJ1-2; D is unresolved. The CDR3 totals 13 residues. Germline CDR1 reads LGHNA; CDR2 reads YNFKEQ. The ends were cut back, 0 bases at V and 4 bases at J, with 6 bases in the middle. The CDR3 sequence is CASSQDRSYGYTF. The DNA for the CDR3 is TGTGCCAGCAGCCAAGATCGCAGCTATGGCTACACCTTC.

The V call is TRBV5-4, the J call TRBJ1-3; D unresolved. The germline CDR1 and CDR2 sequences are SGHNT and YYREEE (reference sequence). CDR3 size: 16 residues. The germline V and J ends were trimmed by 4 bases and 0 bases, with 14 bases remaining between them. DNA of the CDR3: TGTGCCAGCAGCCGGCACCAGGCCCTCTCTGGAAACACCATATATTTT. This encodes CASSRHQALSGNTIYF.